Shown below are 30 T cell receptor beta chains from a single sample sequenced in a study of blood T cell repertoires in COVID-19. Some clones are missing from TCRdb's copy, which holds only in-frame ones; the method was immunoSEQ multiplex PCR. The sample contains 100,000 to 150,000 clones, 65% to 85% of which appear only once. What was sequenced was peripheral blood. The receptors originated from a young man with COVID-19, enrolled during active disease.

The CDR3 coding sequence is TGTGCCAGCAGCTTTAGGCCGGGACTAGCGGGTAGAAAGACCGGGGAGCTGTTTTTT. Translating gives CASSFRPGLAGRKTGELFF. The chain employs TRBV7-6 and TRBJ2-2, with 12 bases lining up with TRBD2. The CDR3 totals 19 residues. The J segment lost 5 bases and the V segment lost 3 bases, leaving 13 bases of the junction unmatched. The germline V gene encodes CDR1 SGHVS and CDR2 FNYEAQ.

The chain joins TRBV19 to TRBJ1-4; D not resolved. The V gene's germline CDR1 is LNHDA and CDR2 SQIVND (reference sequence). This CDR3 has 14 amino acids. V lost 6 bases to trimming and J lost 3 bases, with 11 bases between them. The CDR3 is CASSPQLANEKLFF. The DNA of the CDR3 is TGTGCCAGTAGCCCGCAGTTGGCTAATGAAAAACTGTTTTTT.

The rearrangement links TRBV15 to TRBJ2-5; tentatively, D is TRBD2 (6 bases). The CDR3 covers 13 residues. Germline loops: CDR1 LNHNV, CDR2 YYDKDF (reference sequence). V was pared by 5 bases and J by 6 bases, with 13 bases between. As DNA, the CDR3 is TGTGCCACCAGCTCCGGGGACTCTCAGACCCAGTACTTC. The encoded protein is CATSSGDSQTQYF.

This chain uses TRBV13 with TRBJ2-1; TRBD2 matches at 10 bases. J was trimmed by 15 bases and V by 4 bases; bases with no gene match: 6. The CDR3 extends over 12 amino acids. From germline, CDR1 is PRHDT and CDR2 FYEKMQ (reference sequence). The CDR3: CASSSGTSVPFF. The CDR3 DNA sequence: TGTGCCAGCAGCTCCGGGACTAGCGTTCCGTTCTTC.

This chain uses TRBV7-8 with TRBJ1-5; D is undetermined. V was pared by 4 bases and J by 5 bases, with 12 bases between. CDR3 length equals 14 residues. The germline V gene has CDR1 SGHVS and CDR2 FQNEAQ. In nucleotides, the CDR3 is TGTGCCAGCAGCTCCCGGGTAGGAGATCAGCCCCAGCATTTT. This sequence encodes CASSSRVGDQPQHF.

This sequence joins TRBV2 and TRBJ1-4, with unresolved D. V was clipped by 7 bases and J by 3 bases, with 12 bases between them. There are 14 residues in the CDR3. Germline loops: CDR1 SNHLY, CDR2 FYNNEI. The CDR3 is CASKNPQANEKLFF. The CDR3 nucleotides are TGTGCCAGCAAAAACCCCCAGGCTAATGAAAAACTGTTTTTT.

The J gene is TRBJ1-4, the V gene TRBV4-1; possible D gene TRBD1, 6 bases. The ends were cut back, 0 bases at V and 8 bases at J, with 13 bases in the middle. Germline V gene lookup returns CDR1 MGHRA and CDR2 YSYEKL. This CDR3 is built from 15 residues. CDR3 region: CASSQDGAGDEKLFF. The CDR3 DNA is TGCGCCAGCAGCCAAGACGGAGCAGGGGACGAAAAACTGTTTTTT.

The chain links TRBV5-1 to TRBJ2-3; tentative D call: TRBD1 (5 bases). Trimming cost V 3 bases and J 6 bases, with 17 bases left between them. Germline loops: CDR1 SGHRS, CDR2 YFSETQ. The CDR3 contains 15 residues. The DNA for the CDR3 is TGCGCCAGCAGCTATAGTATGGGGCAAGCTGATACGCAGTATTTT. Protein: CASSYSMGQADTQYF. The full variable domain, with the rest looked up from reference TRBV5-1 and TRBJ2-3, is KAGVTQTPRYLIKTRGQQVTLSCSPISGHRSVSWYQQTPGQGLQFLFEYFSETQRNKGNFPGRFSGRQFSNSRSEMNVSTLELGDSALYLCASSYSMGQADTQYFGPGTRLTVL.

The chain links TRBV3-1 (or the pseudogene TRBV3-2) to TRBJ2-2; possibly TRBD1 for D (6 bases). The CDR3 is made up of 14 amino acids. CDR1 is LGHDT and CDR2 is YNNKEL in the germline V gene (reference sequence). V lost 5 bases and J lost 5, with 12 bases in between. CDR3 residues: CASSSTGFTGELFF. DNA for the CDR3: TGTGCCAGCAGCTCCACAGGGTTTACCGGGGAGCTGTTTTTT.

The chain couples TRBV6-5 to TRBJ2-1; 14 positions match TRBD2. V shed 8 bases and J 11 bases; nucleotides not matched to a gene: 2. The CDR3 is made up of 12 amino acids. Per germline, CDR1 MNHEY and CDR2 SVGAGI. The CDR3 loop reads CASGTSGGKQFF. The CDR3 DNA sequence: TGTGCCAGCGGGACTAGCGGGGGCAAGCAGTTCTTC.

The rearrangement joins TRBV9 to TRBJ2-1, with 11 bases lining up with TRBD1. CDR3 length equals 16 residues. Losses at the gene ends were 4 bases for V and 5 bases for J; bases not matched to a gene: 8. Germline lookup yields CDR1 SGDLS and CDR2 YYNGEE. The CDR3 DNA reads TGTGCCAGCAGCCCCCGGACAGGGGGCGGAAACAATGAGCAGTTCTTC. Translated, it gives CASSPRTGGGNNEQFF.

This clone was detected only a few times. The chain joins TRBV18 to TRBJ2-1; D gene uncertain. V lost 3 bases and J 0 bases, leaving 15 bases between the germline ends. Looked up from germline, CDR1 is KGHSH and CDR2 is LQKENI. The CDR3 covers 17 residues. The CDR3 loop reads CASSPAAFASSYNEQFF. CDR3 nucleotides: TGTGCCAGCTCACCGGCGGCCTTTGCAAGCTCCTACAATGAGCAGTTCTTC.

The CDR3 DNA reads as TGCGCCAGCAGCCAAGAAGTAACAGGGGAAACTGAAGCTTTCTTT. As protein: CASSQEVTGETEAFF. The J gene is TRBJ1-1, the V gene TRBV4-1; 7 nucleotides agree with TRBD1. The CDR3 is 15 residues long. After removal of 0 bases from V and 5 bases from J, the junction contained 6 bases not matched to a gene. Germline CDR1 reads MGHRA; CDR2 reads YSYEKL.

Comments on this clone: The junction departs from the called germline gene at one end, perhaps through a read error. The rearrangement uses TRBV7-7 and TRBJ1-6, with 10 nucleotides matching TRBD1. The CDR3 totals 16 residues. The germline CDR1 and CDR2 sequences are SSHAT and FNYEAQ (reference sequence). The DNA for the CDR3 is TGTGCTAGCAGCCTCGTAGGGACAGGGGTTGATTCACCCCTCCACTTT. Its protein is CASSLVGTGVDSPLHF.

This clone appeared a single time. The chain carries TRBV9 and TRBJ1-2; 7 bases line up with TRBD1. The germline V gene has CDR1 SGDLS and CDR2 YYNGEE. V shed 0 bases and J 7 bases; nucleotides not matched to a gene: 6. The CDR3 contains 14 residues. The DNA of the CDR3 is TGTGCCAGCAGCGTAGATGAGGGGGCGGGTGGCTACACCTTC. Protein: CASSVDEGAGGYTF.

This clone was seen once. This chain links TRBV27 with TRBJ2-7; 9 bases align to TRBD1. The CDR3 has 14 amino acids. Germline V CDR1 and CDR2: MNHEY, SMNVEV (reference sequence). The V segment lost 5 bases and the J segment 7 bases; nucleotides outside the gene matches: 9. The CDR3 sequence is CASSRRGQGGEQYF. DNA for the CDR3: TGTGCCAGCAGTCGGAGGGGACAGGGAGGTGAGCAGTACTTC.

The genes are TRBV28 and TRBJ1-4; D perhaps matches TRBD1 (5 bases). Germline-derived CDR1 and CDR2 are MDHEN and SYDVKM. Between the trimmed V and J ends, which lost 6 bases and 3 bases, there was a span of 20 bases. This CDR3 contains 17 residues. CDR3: CASSRNPVGQPNEKLFF. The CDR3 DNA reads TGTGCCAGCAGCCGAAACCCTGTGGGGCAGCCTAATGAAAAACTGTTTTTT.

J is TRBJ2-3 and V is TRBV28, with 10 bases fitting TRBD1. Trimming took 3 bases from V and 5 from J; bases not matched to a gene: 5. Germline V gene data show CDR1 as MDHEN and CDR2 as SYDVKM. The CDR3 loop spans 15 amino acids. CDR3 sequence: CASSFRDRGEDTQYF. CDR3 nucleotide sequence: TGTGCCAGCAGTTTCCGGGACAGGGGTGAAGATACGCAGTATTTT.

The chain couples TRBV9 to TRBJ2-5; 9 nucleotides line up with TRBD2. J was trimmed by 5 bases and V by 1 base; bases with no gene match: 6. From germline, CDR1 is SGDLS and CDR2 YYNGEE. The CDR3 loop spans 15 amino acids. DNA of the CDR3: TGTGCCAGCAGCGTATGGACTAGCGAATCGGAGACCCAGTACTTC. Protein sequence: CASSVWTSESETQYF.

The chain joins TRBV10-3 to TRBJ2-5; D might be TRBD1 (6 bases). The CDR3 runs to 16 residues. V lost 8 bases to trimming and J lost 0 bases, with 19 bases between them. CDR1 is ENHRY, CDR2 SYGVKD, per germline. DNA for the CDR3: TGTGCCATCTCAGGGGCACAGGGAGAGTACCAAGAGACCCAGTACTTC. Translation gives CAISGAQGEYQETQYF.

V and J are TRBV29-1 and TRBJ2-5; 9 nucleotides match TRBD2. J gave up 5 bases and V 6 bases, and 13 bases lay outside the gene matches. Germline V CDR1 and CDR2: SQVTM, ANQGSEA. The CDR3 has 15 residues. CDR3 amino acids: CSVALAGRKWETQYF. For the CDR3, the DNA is TGCAGCGTAGCACTAGCGGGCCGTAAGTGGGAGACCCAGTACTTC. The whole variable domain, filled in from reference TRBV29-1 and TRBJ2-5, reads SAVISQKPSRDICQRGTSLTIQCQVDSQVTMMFWYRQQPGQSLTLIATANQGSEATYESGFVIDKFPISRPNLTFSTLTVSNMSPEDSSIYLCSVALAGRKWETQYFGPGTRLLVL.

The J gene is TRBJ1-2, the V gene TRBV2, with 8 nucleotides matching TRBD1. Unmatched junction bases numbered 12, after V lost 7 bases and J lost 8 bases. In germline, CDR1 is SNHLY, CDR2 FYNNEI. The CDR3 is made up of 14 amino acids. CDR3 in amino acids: CASIQNQGALGYTF. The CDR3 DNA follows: TGTGCCAGCATACAGAATCAGGGGGCATTGGGCTACACCTTC.

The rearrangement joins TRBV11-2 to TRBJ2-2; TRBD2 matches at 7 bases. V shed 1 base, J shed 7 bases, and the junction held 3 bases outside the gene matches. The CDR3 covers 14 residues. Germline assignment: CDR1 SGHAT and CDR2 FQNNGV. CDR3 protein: CASSLVGGNGELFF. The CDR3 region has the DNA TGTGCCAGCAGCTTAGTCGGGGGGAACGGGGAGCTGTTTTTT.

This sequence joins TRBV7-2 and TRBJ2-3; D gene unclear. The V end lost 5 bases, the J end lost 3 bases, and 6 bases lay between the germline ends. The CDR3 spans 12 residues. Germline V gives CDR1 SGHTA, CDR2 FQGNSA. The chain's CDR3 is CASSTRTDTQYF. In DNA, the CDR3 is TGTGCCAGCAGCACCCGGACAGATACGCAGTATTTT.

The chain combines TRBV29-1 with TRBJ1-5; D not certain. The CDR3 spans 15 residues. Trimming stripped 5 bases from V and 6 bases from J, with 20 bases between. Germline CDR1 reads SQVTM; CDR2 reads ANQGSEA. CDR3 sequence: CSVNESEMRSQPQHF. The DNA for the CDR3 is TGCAGCGTTAACGAATCGGAGATGCGCAGTCAGCCCCAGCATTTT.

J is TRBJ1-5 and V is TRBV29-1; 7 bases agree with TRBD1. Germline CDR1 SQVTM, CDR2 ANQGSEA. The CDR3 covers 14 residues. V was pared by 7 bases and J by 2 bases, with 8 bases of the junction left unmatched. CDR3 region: CSAMTGFGNQPQHF. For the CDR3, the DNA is TGCAGCGCAATGACAGGGTTCGGCAATCAGCCCCAGCATTTT.

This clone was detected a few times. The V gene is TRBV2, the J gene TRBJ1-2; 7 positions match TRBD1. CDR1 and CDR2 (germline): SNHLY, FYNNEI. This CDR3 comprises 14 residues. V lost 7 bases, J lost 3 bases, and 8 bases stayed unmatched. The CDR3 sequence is CASNQPGQYYGYTF. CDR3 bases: TGTGCCAGCAATCAGCCGGGACAGTACTATGGCTACACCTTC.

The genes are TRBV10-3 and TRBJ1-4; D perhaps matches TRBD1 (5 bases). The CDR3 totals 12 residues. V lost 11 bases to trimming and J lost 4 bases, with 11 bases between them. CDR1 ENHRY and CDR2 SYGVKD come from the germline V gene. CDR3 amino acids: CAARGNNEKLFF. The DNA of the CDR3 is TGTGCCGCGCGGGGGAATAATGAAAAACTGTTTTTT.

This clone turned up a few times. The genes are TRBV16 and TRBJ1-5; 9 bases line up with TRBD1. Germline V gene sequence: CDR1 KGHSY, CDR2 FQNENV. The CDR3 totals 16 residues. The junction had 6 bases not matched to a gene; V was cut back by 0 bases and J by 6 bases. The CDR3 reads CASSQSSGQGGQPQHF. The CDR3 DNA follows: TGTGCCAGCAGCCAATCATCGGGACAGGGTGGTCAGCCCCAGCATTTT.

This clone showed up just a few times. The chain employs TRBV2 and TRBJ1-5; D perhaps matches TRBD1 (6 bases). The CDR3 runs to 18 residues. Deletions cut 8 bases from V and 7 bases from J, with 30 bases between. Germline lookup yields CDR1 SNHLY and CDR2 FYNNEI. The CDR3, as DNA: TGTGCCAGCGGACGACCTAGGACATCGGGGGGCCAGGGGCAGCCCCAGCATTTT. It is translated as CASGRPRTSGGQGQPQHF.